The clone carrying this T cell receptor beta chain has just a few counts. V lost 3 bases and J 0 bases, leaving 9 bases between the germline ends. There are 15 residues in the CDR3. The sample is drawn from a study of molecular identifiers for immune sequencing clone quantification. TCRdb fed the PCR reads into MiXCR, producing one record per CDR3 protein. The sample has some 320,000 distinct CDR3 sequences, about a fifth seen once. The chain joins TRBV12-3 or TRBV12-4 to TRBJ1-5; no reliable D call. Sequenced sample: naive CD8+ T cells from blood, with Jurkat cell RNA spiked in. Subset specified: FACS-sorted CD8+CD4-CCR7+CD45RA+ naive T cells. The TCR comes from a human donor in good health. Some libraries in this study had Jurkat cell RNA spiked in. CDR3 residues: CASSLADDSNQPQHF. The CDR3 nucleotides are TGTGCCAGCAGTTTGGCGGACGATAGCAATCAGCCCCAGCATTTT.